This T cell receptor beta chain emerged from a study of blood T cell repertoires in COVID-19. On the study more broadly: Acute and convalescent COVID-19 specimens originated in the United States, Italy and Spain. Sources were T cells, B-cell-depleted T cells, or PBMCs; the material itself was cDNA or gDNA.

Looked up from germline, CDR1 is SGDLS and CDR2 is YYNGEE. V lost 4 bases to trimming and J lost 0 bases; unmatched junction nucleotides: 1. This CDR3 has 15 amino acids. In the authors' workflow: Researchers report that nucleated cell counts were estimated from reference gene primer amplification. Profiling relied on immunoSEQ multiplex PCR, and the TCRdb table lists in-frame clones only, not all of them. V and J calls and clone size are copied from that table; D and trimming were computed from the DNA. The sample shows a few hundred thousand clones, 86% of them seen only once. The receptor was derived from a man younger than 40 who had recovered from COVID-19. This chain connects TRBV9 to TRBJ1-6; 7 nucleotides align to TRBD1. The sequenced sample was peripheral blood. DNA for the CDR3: TGTGCCAGCAGCCAGGGGGTCTCCTATAATTCACCCCTCCACTTT. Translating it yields CASSQGVSYNSPLHF.